This T cell receptor (beta chain) comes out of a study of control samples from healthy donors and cancer patients. CDR3 size: 13 residues. CDR1 is SGHRS, CDR2 YFSETQ, per germline. V was trimmed by 0 bases and J by 0 bases, leaving 2 bases between them. The method was immunoSEQ multiplex PCR; TCRdb's version includes in-frame clones alone and lacks a portion of them. The sample has roughly 14,000 clones; approximately 75% are singletons. The sequencing input was formalin-fixed, paraffin-embedded tissue. The chain joins TRBV5-1 to TRBJ2-3; D is unresolved. This clonotype was sampled from a female donor with lung cancer. CDR3 in DNA: TGCGCCAGCAGCTTGGACAGCACAGATACGCAGTATTTT. Translation gives CASSLDSTDTQYF.